These 6 T cell receptor beta chains came from one sample sequenced in a study of blood T cell repertoires in COVID-19. Profiled with immunoSEQ multiplex PCR; TCRdb holds only in-frame clones, not every one. Among some 110,000 clones listed, approximately 80% were seen once. Specimen: peripheral blood. The receptors stem from a woman older than 75 with active or convalescent COVID-19.

This chain connects TRBV3-1 (or the pseudogene TRBV3-2) to TRBJ1-2, with 7 positions matching TRBD1. Trimming took 0 bases from V and 8 from J; bases not matched to a gene: 9. This CDR3 is 15 amino acids long. Germline V gene sequence: CDR1 LGHDT, CDR2 YNNKEL (reference sequence). The CDR3 DNA is TGTGCCAGCAGCCAAGATCAGGGACAGCCTCGCGGCTACACCTTC. Translated, it gives CASSQDQGQPRGYTF.

This chain links TRBV18 with TRBJ1-3; weak D call: TRBD1 (6 bases). The CDR3 is 16 residues long. Trimming cost V 4 bases and J 3 bases, with 16 bases left between them. Per germline, CDR1 KGHSH and CDR2 LQKENI. The CDR3 here is CASSQSIGGDGNTIYF. The CDR3 bases are TGTGCCAGCTCACAAAGTATTGGGGGCGATGGAAACACCATATATTTT.

This clone was counted between two and nine times. The chain links TRBV19 to TRBJ1-5; D uncertain. The CDR3 consists of 12 residues. CDR1 is LNHDA and CDR2 is SQIVND in the germline V gene (reference sequence). V was shortened by 9 bases and J by 3 bases, with 9 bases between the two germline ends. CDR3 bases: TGTGCCAGCCATACTCACAATCAGCCCCAGCATTTT. Amino acids: CASHTHNQPQHF.

The chain is built from TRBV11-3 and TRBJ2-1; 7 positions match TRBD1. The CDR3 has 15 amino acids. V lost 5 bases to trimming and J lost 0 bases; unmatched junction nucleotides: 4. The V gene's germline CDR1 is SGHNT and CDR2 YENEEA. Written as DNA, the CDR3 is TGTGCCAGCAGCCCCCGGACAGGCTCCTACAATGAGCAGTTCTTC. The encoded protein is CASSPRTGSYNEQFF.

The genes are TRBV30 and TRBJ1-1, with D possibly being TRBD1 (6 bases). The CDR3 runs 12 residues. V was trimmed by 6 bases and J by 6 bases, leaving 14 bases between them. CDR1 and CDR2 from the germline V gene are GTSNPN and SVGIG (reference sequence). The CDR3 is CACRQAGPEAFF. The CDR3 nucleotides are TGTGCCTGCAGACAGGCTGGGCCTGAAGCTTTCTTT.

The chain couples TRBV30 to TRBJ1-1, with D possibly matching TRBD1 (6 bases). Germline CDR1 and CDR2: GTSNPN and SVGIG (reference sequence). This CDR3 has 16 amino acids. Trimming stripped 4 bases from V and 0 bases from J, with 18 bases between. The DNA of the CDR3 is TGTGCCTGGATATCCGGGACACCCCTTATGAACACTGAAGCTTTCTTT. The encoded protein is CAWISGTPLMNTEAFF.